This is a list of T cell receptor beta chains from one sample in a study of technical replicates of blood from several donors. Here immunoSEQ multiplex PCR was the method, and the copy in TCRdb shows in-frame clones only, minus some. Among tens of thousands of clones listed, about 95% were seen once. The sample comprised T cells isolated from PBMCs. The receptor source for this set is a human donor in good health. CDR3s include the opening cysteine and the closing phenylalanine or tryptophan. A D gene is named only where the DNA matches it firmly. Only part of the rows carry a size: once, few, many, or a class if the clone is expanded.

d_call | j_call | v_call | clone_size | cdr3_nt | cdr3_aa
NA | TRBJ2-7 | TRBV7-9 | NA | TGTGCCAGCAGCCCCCTGGAGGGGATCATCGGCGAGCAGTACTTC | CASSPLEGIIGEQYF
NA | TRBJ2-1 | TRBV28 | NA | TGTGCCAGCAGTTTATCGTGGGGGCGCGCCTACAATGAGCAGTTCTTC | CASSLSWGRAYNEQFF
NA | TRBJ1-2 | TRBV9 | NA | TGTGCCAGCAGCAAAGGGAGGGGAGGAAGGTTGCAGGGCTACACCTTC | CASSKGRGGRLQGYTF
NA | TRBJ2-3 | TRBV9 | NA | TGTGCCAGCAGCGTAGTATCCGGGAGTAGCACAGATACGCAGTATTTT | CASSVVSGSSTDTQYF
TRBD1 | TRBJ1-2 | TRBV5-1 | NA | TGCGCCAGCAGCAATGCCCACAGACAGGGCTTCAACTATGGCTACACCTTC | CASSNAHRQGFNYGYTF
TRBD1 | TRBJ2-5 | TRBV11-3 | NA | TGTGCCAGCAGCTCCGGACAGGGGAGGGAGACCCAGTACTTC | CASSSGQGRETQYF
TRBD2 | TRBJ2-1 | TRBV6-4 | NA | TGTGCCAGCAGTTTAGCGGGAGGGAGCTCCTACAATGAGCAGTTCTTC | CASSLAGGSSYNEQFF
NA | TRBJ2-1 | TRBV12-5 | NA | TGTGCTAGTGGTCGGAGCTCCTACAATGAGCAGTTCTTC | CASGRSSYNEQFF
TRBD1 | TRBJ2-2 | TRBV7-9 | NA | TGTGCCAGCATCTACAGGGGGCGGAACTGGAACACCGGGGAGCTGTTTTTT | CASIYRGRNWNTGELFF
NA | TRBJ1-6 | TRBV2 | NA | TGTGCCAGCAGGGACAGTTCCAGCTCCTATAATTCACCCCTCCACTTT | CASRDSSSSYNSPLHF
NA | TRBJ2-3 | TRBV5-1 | NA | TGCGCCAGCAGGGAGAGAGCTGGCACAGATACGCAGTATTTT | CASRERAGTDTQYF
NA | TRBJ1-2 | TRBV7-2 | NA | TGTGCCAGCAGCTTAGTGGTTAGTCACTATGGCTACACCTTC | CASSLVVSHYGYTF
TRBD1 | TRBJ2-2 | TRBV6-1 | NA | TGTGCCAGCAGGGAGACAGGGTCCGGGGAGCTGTTTTTT | CASRETGSGELFF
NA | TRBJ2-2 | TRBV28 | NA | TGTGCCAGCAGTTCAAGCGGGTCGAACACCGGGGAGCTGTTTTTT | CASSSSGSNTGELFF
TRBD1 | TRBJ1-1 | TRBV28 | once | TGTGCCAGCAGCCCGCTGGACAGGGCGGGGGCTGAAGCTTTCTTT | CASSPLDRAGAEAFF
NA | TRBJ2-7 | TRBV7-6 | NA | TGTGCCAGCAGCTTAGGTGAGGGCTCCTACGAGCAGTACTTC | CASSLGEGSYEQYF
NA | TRBJ2-3 | TRBV27 | NA | TGTGCCAGCAGTTACCCTTCTACGCGCGGGGGCACAGATACGCAGTATTTT | CASSYPSTRGGTDTQYF
TRBD2 | TRBJ2-6 | TRBV11-3 | NA | TGTGCCAGCAGCCCCCCGGGACTAGCAGTGACTGGGGCCAACGTCCTGACTTTC | CASSPPGLAVTGANVLTF
NA | TRBJ1-2 | TRBV29-1 | NA | TGCAGCGTTTTCACGACAGTAAATGGCTACACCTTC | CSVFTTVNGYTF
NA | TRBJ2-1 | TRBV5-6 | NA | TGTGCCAGCAGCTTGTTCGTCGCAGGGAATGAGCAGTTCTTC | CASSLFVAGNEQFF
TRBD1 | TRBJ2-2 | TRBV11-1 | NA | TGTGCCAGCAGCTTCCCCAGGGGGCCCGGGGAGCTGTTTTTT | CASSFPRGPGELFF
NA | TRBJ1-1 | TRBV15 | NA | TGTGCCACCAGCACCTCTTGGGGCCTTGCAGCTTTCTTT | CATSTSWGLAAFF
TRBD1 | TRBJ2-7 | TRBV6-5 | once | TGTGCCAGCAGCAGGGCCGGGACAGCCAACTACGAGCAGTACTTC | CASSRAGTANYEQYF
NA | TRBJ2-7 | TRBV6-1 | NA | TGTGCCAGCAGTGAAAAAGGGGATTCGTCCTACGAGCAGTACTTC | CASSEKGDSSYEQYF
TRBD1 | TRBJ2-7 | TRBV16 | NA | TGTGCCAGCGGGGGTGGACAGGTTCGAGAGATATACGAGCAGTACTTC | CASGGGQVREIYEQYF
NA | TRBJ1-1 | TRBV28 | NA | TGTGCCAGCACCCGAATCGGGGAAGGTCGCACTGAAGCTTTCTTT | CASTRIGEGRTEAFF
TRBD1 | TRBJ1-2 | TRBV27 | NA | TGTGCCAGCACCCCGGACAGGCCTAACTATGGCTACACCTTC | CASTPDRPNYGYTF
NA | TRBJ2-1 | TRBV10-3 | NA | TGTGCCATCAGGAGAACCATTAGCGGCTCCTACAATGAGCAGTTCTTC | CAIRRTISGSYNEQFF
TRBD1 | TRBJ1-2 | TRBV27 | NA | TGTGCCAGCAGTACAACCGGGACAGATAACTATGGCTACACCTTC | CASSTTGTDNYGYTF
TRBD2 | TRBJ2-3 | TRBV5-1 | NA | TGCGCCAGCAGCTTGACTAGCGGACCACAAGATACGCAGTATTTT | CASSLTSGPQDTQYF
NA | TRBJ2-7 | TRBV4-1 | NA | TGCGCCAGCAGCCAAGAGATACGACAGCCTACCGAGCAGTACTTC | CASSQEIRQPTEQYF
TRBD1 | TRBJ1-6 | TRBV7-9 | NA | TGTGCCAGCAGCTCAACATCCTGGGACAGGGTCCTTTCACCCCTCCACTTT | CASSSTSWDRVLSPLHF
NA | TRBJ1-3 | TRBV11-2 | NA | TGTGCCAGCAGCCTAGACCTACAGGGCTCTGGAAACACCATATATTTT | CASSLDLQGSGNTIYF
NA | TRBJ2-1 | TRBV7-3 | NA | TGTGCCAGCAGCTTAACCGGGACTTCTCACTCTGAGCAGTTCTTC | CASSLTGTSHSEQFF
TRBD2 | TRBJ2-7 | TRBV10-3 | NA | TGTGCCATCAGTGAGGGCGGGGGGCTCTCCTACGAGCAGTACTTC | CAISEGGGLSYEQYF
NA | TRBJ2-7 | TRBV13 | once | TGTGCCAGCAGCTTACAGGGGCCGATGGTTTCCGGCCGATATGATCACGAGCAGTACTTC | CASSLQGPMVSGRYDHEQYF
NA | TRBJ2-3 | TRBV5-4 | NA | TGTGCCAGCAGCTTTTCCAGTTCTGGCACAGATACGCAGTATTTT | CASSFSSSGTDTQYF
TRBD2 | TRBJ2-1 | TRBV7-9 | NA | TGTGCCAGCAGCCTCATCGGCGGGGGGGCCAATGAGCAGTTCTTC | CASSLIGGGANEQFF
TRBD2 | TRBJ2-5 | TRBV5-4 | once | TGTGCCAGCAGCGGGACTGGTGAGATAGCGGGGACCTTGGAGACCCAGTACTTC | CASSGTGEIAGTLETQYF
TRBD2 | TRBJ2-1 | TRBV13 | NA | TGTGCCAGCAGCCCAACTAGCGGGGTCAATGAGCAGTTCTTC | CASSPTSGVNEQFF
TRBD1 | TRBJ1-5 | TRBV7-8 | once | TGTGCCAGCAGCTTAATCGACAGGGATCAGCCCCAGCATTTT | CASSLIDRDQPQHF
TRBD2 | TRBJ2-5 | TRBV7-9 | NA | TGTGCCAGCAGCTTCCCGGGACTAGCGGGGAAAGAGACCCAGTACTTC | CASSFPGLAGKETQYF
NA | TRBJ1-5 | TRBV19 | NA | TGTGCCAGTACCTTAGGGGGACGGAGCAATCAGCCCCAGCATTTT | CASTLGGRSNQPQHF
TRBD1 | TRBJ2-5 | TRBV2 | NA | TGTGCCAGCAGGATCAGGGGGCAAGAGACCCAGTACTTC | CASRIRGQETQYF
NA | TRBJ2-6 | TRBV4-1 | NA | TGCGCCAGCAGCCAATCCTGGGCCAACGTCCTGACTTTC | CASSQSWANVLTF